The T cell receptor beta chain under discussion was sequenced for a study of blood T cell repertoires in COVID-19. Across the whole study: COVID-19 samples collected from the United States, Italy and Spain covered acute and convalescent phases. T cells, B-cell-depleted T cells, or PBMCs supplied cDNA or gDNA.

Source study methods: Amplification from reference gene primers served as the basis for estimated nucleated cell counts. Clones were sequenced by immunoSEQ multiplex PCR, and TCRdb holds only the in-frame ones, with some missing. V and J calls and clone size are copied from that table; D and trimming were computed from the DNA. The table has about 360,000 clones, roughly 90% seen once; the top ten hold roughly 7.1%. Seattle's cohort entered during active infection and was followed longitudinally. There are 16 residues in the CDR3. CDR1 and CDR2 (germline): LGHDT, YNNKEL (reference sequence). Trimming removed 4 bases from V and 5 bases from J; junction bases left unmatched: 13.

Input material: peripheral blood. The TCR was taken from a woman aged 60-70 years with COVID-19, enrolled during active disease. The chain couples TRBV3-1 (or the pseudogene TRBV3-2) to TRBJ1-2; 7 nucleotides match TRBD1. CDR3 sequence reads: CASSPRGDRSLYGYTF. CDR3 DNA: TGTGCCAGCAGCCCAAGGGGGGACAGATCTTTATATGGCTACACCTTC.